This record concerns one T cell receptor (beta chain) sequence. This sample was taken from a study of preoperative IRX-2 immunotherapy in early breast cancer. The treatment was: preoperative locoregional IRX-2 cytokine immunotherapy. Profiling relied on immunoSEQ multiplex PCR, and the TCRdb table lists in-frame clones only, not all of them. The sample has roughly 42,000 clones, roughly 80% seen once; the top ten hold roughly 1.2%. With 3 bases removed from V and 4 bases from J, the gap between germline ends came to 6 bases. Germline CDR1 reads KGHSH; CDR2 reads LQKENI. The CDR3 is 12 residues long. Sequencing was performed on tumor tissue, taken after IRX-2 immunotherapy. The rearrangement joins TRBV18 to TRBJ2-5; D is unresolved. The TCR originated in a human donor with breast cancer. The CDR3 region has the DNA TGTGCCAGCTCACCCCCGGCAGAGACCCAGTACTTC. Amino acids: CASSPPAETQYF.